This paragraph reports one T cell receptor (beta chain). Its antigen is not identified. Here immunoSEQ multiplex PCR was the method, and the copy in TCRdb shows in-frame clones only, minus some. The sample contains some 2.1 million clones, just over 90% of which appear only once. The record originates from a study of shared clonotypes between healthy human individuals. Overall study results and limits: Non-shared clonotypes had lower generation probabilities than clonotypes shared by all four sorted-subset donors.

The germline CDR1 and CDR2 sequences are MNHEY and SMNVEV (reference sequence). Trimming removed 6 bases at V and 6 bases at J, with 15 bases between. This CDR3 spans 14 amino acids. Naive CD8 cells lacked CD45RO and underwent positive selection for CCR7, leaving out terminally differentiated effector memory CD45RA+ cells. Material: naive CD8+ T cells from PBMCs. The receptor was derived from a man in his late teens or twenties in good health. Some clones in this sample may be carry-over from other donors' samples. The V and J genes are TRBV27 and TRBJ2-1; D is possibly TRBD2 (6 bases). Here the CDR3 reads CASRTGTELNEQFF. As DNA, the CDR3 is TGTGCCAGCAGGACGGGGACTGAACTCAATGAGCAGTTCTTC.